This T cell receptor beta chain emerged from a study of T cells in Graves' hyperthyroidism and ophthalmopathy. The germline gives CDR1 DFQATT, CDR2 SNEGSKA (reference sequence). CDR3 length equals 13 residues. The V gene lost 6 bases and the J gene lost 5 bases, with 14 bases spanning the gap. The investigators amplified TCR beta CDR3 regions from RNA transcripts. The TCR CDR3 first-round RT-PCR relied on the HTBI primer set. TCRdb passed the multiplex PCR reads through MiXCR, listing each CDR3 protein once. The table lists about half a million distinct CDR3 sequences, less than 25% of them singletons. There are many counts of this clonotype. Enrolled ophthalmopathy patients presented with a Clinical Activity Score of at least 3, a NOSPECS grade of at least 4, and disease duration under 3 months. PBMCs stemmed from approximately 9.1 ml fresh peripheral blood.

Sequenced material: blood. V and J are TRBV20-1 and TRBJ1-5, with TRBD1 as a possible D gene (5 bases). The sequence came from a woman in her twenties or thirties with Graves' ophthalmopathy. The CDR3 sequence: CSAPQGSDQPQHF. For the CDR3, the DNA is TGCAGTGCGCCGCAGGGCAGCGATCAGCCCCAGCATTTT.